This T cell receptor beta chain was observed in a study of cytomegalovirus exposure and HLA in healthy donors. In the study overall: For the approximately 360 genotyped donors, about 79% fell within the Caucasian-associated ancestry cluster.

Both 60 Vbeta primers and 13 Jbeta primers went into the PCR. The protocol was immunoSEQ multiplex PCR, while the TCRdb copy is restricted to in-frame clones and leaves out a portion. This sample yields about 50,000 clones, of which 72% are seen a single time; over 8% belongs to the top ten. The germline gives CDR1 SGDLS, CDR2 YYNGEE. This CDR3 comprises 15 residues. V lost 2 bases and J 3 bases, leaving 12 bases between the germline ends. V is TRBV9 and J is TRBJ2-1; tentative D call: TRBD2 (6 bases). Sequenced input: PBMCs. This sequence was found in a woman in her 50s in good health and CMV-seronegative. CDR3 protein: CASSVGGSNYNEQFF. The CDR3 nucleotides are TGTGCCAGCAGCGTGGGGGGATCCAACTACAATGAGCAGTTCTTC. Combining the CDR3 with reference TRBV9 and TRBJ2-1 gives the whole variable domain DSGVTQTPKHLITATGQRVTLRCSPRSGDLSVYWYQQSLDQGLQFLIQYYNGEERAKGNILERFSAQQFPDLHSELNLSSLELGDSALYFCASSVGGSNYNEQFFGPGTRLTVL.